This T cell receptor beta chain emerged from a study of T cell changes during pregnancy in multiple sclerosis. The assay was immunoSEQ multiplex PCR, and TCRdb's table has in-frame clones only and misses some. The sample lists some 40,000 clones; approximately 90% were seen once. V shed 6 bases and J shed 6 bases, with 15 bases lying between them. The CDR3 has 14 amino acids. Germline lookup yields CDR1 SNHLY and CDR2 FYNNEI. This material consisted of CD4+ T cells from peripheral blood mononuclear cells, taken in the third trimester of pregnancy. J is TRBJ1-5 and V is TRBV2; D perhaps matches TRBD1 (5 bases). This clonotype was sampled from a female donor in good health, enrolled as a control in a pregnancy study. The CDR3 region has the DNA TGTGCCAGCAGCGCCGGAGCTACAGGTCAGCCCCAGCATTTT. Protein: CASSAGATGQPQHF.